This TCR beta chain appears in the sequencing data of a study of CD8 T cells in ankylosing spondylitis. General study points: Seemingly distinctive of ankylosing spondylitis blood was a TCR beta motif formed by eight highly homologous variants. Significant enrichment of disease-linked clones was reported in matched ankylosing spondylitis synovial fluid. There were earlier reports of some motif variants in reactive arthritis synovial fluid and blood.

Concerning this clonotype: Its specificity is unknown.

V dropped 5 bases and J dropped 5; count of bases not matched to a gene: 12. There are 15 residues in the CDR3. TCRdb itself ran the 5' RACE reads through MiXCR, one entry per CDR3 protein. Here the sample spans about 130,000 distinct CDR3 sequences, roughly a tenth being singletons. This clonotype was obtained from a male donor with ankylosing spondylitis or in good health (not recorded which). The specimen sequenced was blood, either unsorted or a sorted T cell fraction (not recorded which). The chain employs TRBV12-3 or TRBV12-4 and TRBJ2-7, with 7 positions matching TRBD2. The CDR3 region is CASSLRGGPTHEQYF. Written as DNA, the CDR3 is TGTGCCAGCAGTCTCCGGGGAGGGCCTACGCACGAGCAGTACTTC.